This T cell receptor beta chain was sequenced for a study of response to subunit inactivated influenza vaccine. Study-wide results and limits: The authors suggested that every seasonal influenza vaccination recruits few new T cells.

TCRdb reprocessed the RT-PCR reads with MiXCR, giving one entry per CDR3 protein. The data hold around 540,000 distinct CDR3 sequences, with roughly 12% observed a single time. The table lists this clonotype with a count of one. What it binds is not known. CDR1 and CDR2 from the germline V gene are DFQATT and SNEGSKA (reference sequence). The CDR3 is made up of 14 amino acids. With V trimmed by 5 bases and J by 3 bases, 9 bases remained unmatched. The chain has TRBV20-1 and TRBJ1-2, with 7 bases matching TRBD1. The material sequenced was PBMCs from blood, taken on the day of vaccination. This clonotype originated in a man aged 45-65 years who received an inactivated influenza vaccine. The CDR3 sequence: CSAGTVLGDYGYTF. Here the CDR3 DNA reads TGCAGTGCTGGGACAGTGCTCGGAGACTATGGCTACACCTTC.